The clone carrying this TCR beta chain was detected a few times. Its antigen is unidentified. TCRdb re-called the 5' RACE reads through MiXCR, storing one row per CDR3 protein. Here the sample spans roughly 190,000 distinct CDR3 sequences, 8% to 11% being singletons. The sample originates from a study of T-cell memory formation after mild COVID-19. The ends lost 4 bases at V and 7 bases at J; junction bases unmatched: 9. The CDR3 runs 14 residues. Looked up from germline, CDR1 is SGHDT and CDR2 is YYEEEE. Broader study findings: Whereas later expanders leaned CD4+, clones contracting day 15 to 85 showed a balanced CD4/CD8 makeup.

The sequence came from a man younger than 35 who had mild COVID-19 (a few samples of this study predate the infection). Cell type and time point are not known. The rearrangement links TRBV5-6 to TRBJ1-2; 8 nucleotides match TRBD1. Sequenced material: PBMCs or a T cell subset sorted from them (not recorded which). CDR3 amino acids: CASSGIDRGFGYTF. The CDR3 DNA reads TGTGCCAGCAGCGGCATAGACAGGGGTTTTGGCTACACCTTC.